Following are 16 T cell receptor beta chains from one sample sequenced in a study of neoadjuvant anti-PD-1 for oral cavity cancer (dated by TCRdb to 2020 to 2023). Libraries were constructed by the immunoSEQ multiplex PCR assay. TCRdb mirrors the immuneACCESS table, restricted to in-frame sequences. Some clones are absent from its copies; in checked studies, under half trace to an unresolved V gene, and the reason for the others is unknown. In this sample the table shows around 16,000 clones, approximately 70% of which occur a single time. The ten top clones hold under 3% of the sample. The meaning of the sample's time point label: before neoadjuvant nivolumab. Material: PBMCs, obtained before nivolumab (anti-PD-1) treatment. Receptors were obtained from a person between 35 and 79 years old with oral cavity squamous cell carcinoma.

The CDR3 spells CASSWGWRQLTDTQYF. For the CDR3, the DNA is TGTGCCAGCAGTTGGGGATGGAGGCAGCTCACAGATACGCAGTATTTT. The J gene is TRBJ2-3, the V gene TRBV27; possibly TRBD2 for D (5 bases). Trimming stripped 4 bases from V and 2 bases from J, with 16 bases between. Looked up from germline, CDR1 is MNHEY and CDR2 is SMNVEV (reference sequence). This CDR3 is 16 amino acids long.

The rearrangement joins TRBV27 to TRBJ2-2; 11 bases fit TRBD1. Trimming cost V 7 bases and J 3 bases; bases outside gene matches: 4. CDR1 is MNHEY, CDR2 SMNVEV, per germline (reference sequence). The CDR3 totals 15 residues. The CDR3 here is CASKPGQGDTGELFF. The CDR3 nucleotides are TGTGCCAGCAAACCGGGACAGGGGGACACCGGGGAGCTGTTTTTT.

This sequence joins TRBV28 and TRBJ2-1; 7 bases line up with TRBD1. From germline, CDR1 is MDHEN and CDR2 SYDVKM. V lost 7 bases to trimming and J lost 4 bases; unmatched junction nucleotides: 19. The CDR3 length is 18 residues. This chain's CDR3 is CASNKRSLDRSYYNEQFF. CDR3 bases: TGTGCCAGCAACAAAAGGAGTCTGGACAGGAGCTATTACAATGAGCAGTTCTTC. Drawing the rest from reference TRBV28 and TRBJ2-1, the complete variable domain is DVKVTQSSRYLVKRTGEKVFLECVQDMDHENMFWYRQDPGLGLRLIYFSYDVKMKEKGDIPEGYSVSREKKERFSLILESASTNQTSMYLCASNKRSLDRSYYNEQFFGPGTRLTVL.

J is TRBJ2-7 and V is TRBV30; 12 bases fit TRBD1. The length of the CDR3 is 13 residues. The V gene's germline CDR1 is GTSNPN and CDR2 SVGIG (reference sequence). Trimming at V came to 3 bases and at J to 7 bases, leaving 4 bases not matched to a gene. The CDR3 nucleotides read TGTGCCTGGAGGGGACAGGGGGCTAAGGAGCAGTACTTC. It encodes CAWRGQGAKEQYF.

The chain couples TRBV30 to TRBJ2-1, with D perhaps matching TRBD2 (6 bases). Looked up from germline, CDR1 is GTSNPN and CDR2 is SVGIG (reference sequence). The CDR3 is made up of 14 amino acids. In DNA, the CDR3 is TGTGGCGGGCGGGACTTGAGCTCCTACAATGAGCAGTTCTTC. It yields the protein CGGRDLSSYNEQFF.

The rearrangement uses TRBV6-5 and TRBJ2-7; D unresolved. Germline CDR1 MNHEY, CDR2 SVGAGI. V was clipped by 0 bases and J by 7 bases, with 13 bases between them. The CDR3 contains 14 residues. The CDR3 DNA reads as TGTGCCAGCAGTTACTCGCAGATCTACGAAGAGCAGTACTTC. Its protein product is CASSYSQIYEEQYF.

V gene TRBV30 combines with J gene TRBJ2-5; 7 bases match TRBD2. CDR1 GTSNPN and CDR2 SVGIG come from the germline V gene (reference sequence). This CDR3 has 14 residues. With V trimmed by 2 bases and J by 5 bases, 8 bases remained unmatched. CDR3 sequence: CAWSKGLGGETQYF. Here the CDR3 DNA reads TGTGCCTGGAGTAAAGGCTTGGGGGGGGAGACCCAGTACTTC. The full variable domain, in which reference TRBV30 and TRBJ2-5 provide the parts outside the CDR3, is SQTIHQWPATLVQPVGSPLSLECTVEGTSNPNLYWYRQAAGRGLQLLFYSVGIGQISSEVPQNLSASRPQDRQFILSSKKLLLSDSGFYLCAWSKGLGGETQYFGPGTRLLVL.

CDR3 nucleotides: TGTGCCAGCAGTGAAGCTACCGATTTCTACACCTTC. It yields the protein CASSEATDFYTF. The rearrangement joins TRBV2 to TRBJ1-2; D remains unclear. Trimming took off 0 bases at V and 10 bases at J, with 9 bases between the two ends. Germline V CDR1 and CDR2: SNHLY, FYNNEI. This CDR3 contains 12 residues.

The chain is built from TRBV27 and TRBJ2-1; D gene ambiguous. CDR1 is MNHEY and CDR2 is SMNVEV in the germline V gene (reference sequence). Between the trimmed V and J ends, which lost 8 bases and 8 bases, there was a span of 19 bases. The CDR3 contains 14 residues. The chain's CDR3 is CASLIYAGGDEQFF. For the CDR3, the DNA is TGTGCCAGCCTCATTTACGCTGGTGGGGATGAGCAGTTCTTC.

The rearrangement uses TRBV30 and TRBJ2-3; 9 bases fit TRBD2. From germline, CDR1 is GTSNPN and CDR2 SVGIG (reference sequence). The CDR3 totals 14 residues. Germline trimming cut 1 base from V and 8 bases from J; bases unmatched to any gene: 7. CDR3 in amino acids: CAWSGSGSIGTQYF. CDR3 sequence (DNA): TGTGCCTGGAGTGGTAGCGGGAGTATTGGTACGCAGTATTTT.

The chain is built from TRBV7-9 and TRBJ1-2, with D hard to call. Trimming took off 1 base at V and 5 bases at J, with 11 bases between the two ends. Germline loops: CDR1 SEHNR, CDR2 FQNEAQ (reference sequence). The CDR3 extends over 14 amino acids. The CDR3 DNA follows: TGTGCCAGCAGCTTAGACGGAGAGGGATATGGCTACACCTTC. Translating gives CASSLDGEGYGYTF.

V usage is TRBV6-5 and J usage is TRBJ1-3; D might be TRBD1 (6 bases). Germline V gives CDR1 MNHEY, CDR2 SVGAGI. The CDR3 runs to 14 residues. The V and J ends lost 6 bases and 2 bases respectively, with 11 bases between them. For the CDR3, the DNA is TGTGCCAGCAGGACAGGCGTCGCTGGAAACACCATATATTTT. This sequence encodes CASRTGVAGNTIYF.

In its sample, this clone is medium-sized (0.01 to 0.1%). The chain carries TRBV5-1 and TRBJ2-3, with D hard to call. The V and J ends lost 0 bases and 2 bases respectively, with 7 bases between them. The CDR3 spans 14 residues. Germline lookup yields CDR1 SGHRS and CDR2 YFSETQ. CDR3 bases: TGCGCCAGCAGCTTGGACGACCTCACAGATACGCAGTATTTT. Protein: CASSLDDLTDTQYF.

The J gene is TRBJ1-1, the V gene TRBV6-1; no definite D call. The CDR3 has 14 residues. Germline CDR1 MNHNS, CDR2 SASEGT. Trimming removed 7 bases at V and 3 bases at J, with 15 bases between. The DNA of the CDR3 is TGTGCCAGCAAGTACATGACGGCGTACACTGAAGCTTTCTTT. It encodes CASKYMTAYTEAFF.

This chain connects TRBV5-1 to TRBJ2-1; D ambiguous. Germline V gene data show CDR1 as SGHRS and CDR2 as YFSETQ. V was trimmed by 3 bases and J by 7 bases, leaving 14 bases between them. This CDR3 has 14 amino acids. In DNA form, the CDR3 reads TGCGCCAGCAGCTCACTGGTCATAGGGAATGAGCAGTTCTTC. Its protein is CASSSLVIGNEQFF.

The chain recombines TRBV30 with TRBJ2-2; TRBD1 or TRBD2 may be the D gene (5 bases each). The germline V and J ends were trimmed by 3 bases and 2 bases, with 13 bases remaining between them. The CDR3 is 15 residues long. CDR1 is GTSNPN and CDR2 is SVGIG in the germline V gene (reference sequence). The CDR3 DNA follows: TGTGCCTGGAGGGACACGGGGACCAACACCGGGGAGCTGTTTTTT. This gives the protein CAWRDTGTNTGELFF.